The clone carrying this T cell receptor (beta chain) was observed a few times. Antigen unknown. This record comes from a study of T-cell memory formation after mild COVID-19. MiXCR, run by TCRdb on the 5' RACE reads, gives a single entry per CDR3 protein. Counted here are under 400,000 distinct CDR3 sequences, around 27% occurring once; the ten biggest clones make up less than 15%. Germline lookup yields CDR1 SQVTM and CDR2 ANQGSEA. The CDR3 is 14 residues long. Losses at the gene ends were 3 bases for V and 8 bases for J; bases not matched to a gene: 9. Study-level points and caveats: CD4+ bias marked clones expanding day 15 to 37, unlike balanced contracting clones.

The TCR was taken from an adult woman who had mild COVID-19 (a few samples of this study predate the infection). Cell type and time point are not known. The chain joins TRBV29-1 to TRBJ1-2; TRBD1 matches at 10 bases. Sequencing input: PBMCs or a T cell subset sorted from them (not recorded which). DNA of the CDR3: TGCAGCGTTGAGAGACAGGGGGCGACCTGGGGCTACACCTTC. The encoded protein is CSVERQGATWGYTF.